This record concerns one T cell receptor beta chain sequence. Its antigen is unidentified. The source of the sample is a study of shared clonotypes between healthy human individuals. Generated by immunoSEQ multiplex PCR, the TCRdb table keeps only in-frame clones and is missing some. The sample holds more than 2,000,000 clones; roughly 92% are singletons and the top ten take around 0.14%. Donors were Caucasian adults residing in Nashville, Tennessee, USA. Study conclusions and caveats: In general, naive subsets displayed greater estimated richness than memory subsets did. Against clonotypes common to all four donors, non-shared ones had lower generation probabilities.

Germline CDR1 reads SGHRS; CDR2 reads YFSETQ. The CDR3 sequence is 15 residues long. V was pared by 1 base and J by 3 bases, with 12 bases between. The TCR originated in a man between 18 and 35 years old in good health. The sample taken for sequencing was naive CD4+ T cells sorted from blood. The subset denotes: CD45RA+ positively selected. The V gene is TRBV5-1, the J gene TRBJ2-3, with a tentative D call TRBD1 (6 bases). The CDR3 is CASSLSQGRTDTQYF. CDR3 nucleotide sequence: TGCGCCAGCAGCTTGAGCCAGGGGCGGACAGATACGCAGTATTTT.